Listed below are T cell receptor beta chains from one sample, sequenced in a study of T cell responses to AZD1222 COVID-19 vaccine. Assay: immunoSEQ multiplex PCR; the TCRdb copy retains only in-frame clones and omits some. Of about 130,000 clones in the sample, about 90% are singletons; the top ten hold 4.4%. The material sequenced was peripheral blood, taken on day 0 of MenACWY control vaccination. These TCRs come from an adult in good health. CDR3s include the opening cysteine and the closing phenylalanine or tryptophan. Each record gives: D gene, clone size, CDR3 length, V gene, J gene, CDR3 protein, CDR3 DNA. D genes are given only for firm matches. Clone size is shown for a subset of rows, as once, few, many or a class of expanded clone.

D: NA
size: once
length: 15
V: TRBV18
J: TRBJ2-1
CDR3: CASSNSGHSYNEQFF
DNA: TGTGCCAGCTCAAATAGCGGACATAGCTACAATGAGCAGTTCTTC

D: NA
size: NA
length: 17
V: TRBV5-6
J: TRBJ2-1
CDR3: CASSFLLQAGSYNEQFF
DNA: TGTGCCAGCAGCTTTCTACTTCAGGCTGGCTCCTACAATGAGCAGTTCTTC

D: NA
size: NA
length: 14
V: TRBV11-2
J: TRBJ1-2
CDR3: CASSPRQTFDGYTF
DNA: TGTGCCAGCAGCCCGCGACAGACCTTTGATGGCTACACCTTC

D: NA
size: NA
length: 14
V: TRBV3-1/TRBV3-2
J: TRBJ1-1
CDR3: CASGKGSSNTEAFF
DNA: TGTGCCAGCGGTAAAGGATCCAGCAACACTGAAGCTTTCTTT

D: TRBD2
size: NA
length: 18
V: TRBV2
J: TRBJ2-1
CDR3: CASSEPFGSGSSYNEQFF
DNA: TGTGCCAGCAGTGAACCTTTTGGGAGCGGGAGCTCCTACAATGAGCAGTTCTTC

D: NA
size: NA
length: 12
V: TRBV2
J: TRBJ2-5
CDR3: CASNGGSETQYF
DNA: TGTGCCAGCAATGGTGGGTCAGAGACCCAGTACTTC

D: TRBD1
size: NA
length: 17
V: TRBV6-2/TRBV6-3
J: TRBJ1-1
CDR3: CASSYVRDSYMNTEAFF
DNA: TGTGCCAGCAGTTACGTCCGGGACAGCTACATGAACACTGAAGCTTTCTTT

D: TRBD2
size: NA
length: 15
V: TRBV5-6
J: TRBJ2-4
CDR3: CASSSLAGGNDIQYF
DNA: TGTGCCAGCAGCTCCTTAGCGGGAGGAAACGACATTCAGTACTTC

D: NA
size: NA
length: 14
V: TRBV7-3
J: TRBJ2-5
CDR3: CASSLTGQGETQYF
DNA: TGTGCCAGCAGCCTAACCGGCCAGGGGGAGACCCAGTACTTC

D: NA
size: few
length: 15
V: TRBV10-3
J: TRBJ1-2
CDR3: CAISENSYRDYGYTF
DNA: TGTGCCATCAGTGAGAACAGCTATCGAGACTATGGCTACACCTTC